The 8 T cell receptor beta chains given below trace back to one sample, sequenced in a study of cytomegalovirus exposure and HLA in healthy donors. PCR was performed using 60 Vbeta and 13 Jbeta primers. The repertoire was sequenced with immunoSEQ multiplex PCR; TCRdb's copy has only in-frame clones and lacks some. The sample lists about 120,000 clones, approximately 80% occurring once. Sequencing was done on a sample of PBMCs. These receptors were obtained from a man aged 30 to 45 in good health and CMV-seronegative.

The table lists this clone with a few counts. The chain is built from TRBV6-1 and TRBJ1-1; D is ambiguous. This CDR3 region has 13 residues. V lost 2 bases and J lost 11, with 15 bases in between. Germline V gene sequence: CDR1 MNHNS, CDR2 SASEGT. The CDR3 loop reads CASSETKLARAFF. The CDR3 DNA sequence: TGTGCCAGCAGTGAAACCAAACTCGCCCGGGCTTTCTTT.

The rearrangement uses TRBV4-2 and TRBJ1-2; 8 bases line up with TRBD1. CDR3 length: 17 residues. Germline assignment: CDR1 LGHNA and CDR2 YNFKEQ. The V segment lost 0 bases and the J segment 5 bases; nucleotides outside the gene matches: 11. CDR3 in DNA: TGTGCCAGCAGCCAAGATAAGAACAGGGGGATACTTTATGGCTACACCTTC. As protein: CASSQDKNRGILYGYTF.

The gene calls are TRBV2 and TRBJ1-1, with D perhaps matching TRBD1 (6 bases). Between the trimmed V and J ends, which lost 6 bases and 3 bases, there was a span of 11 bases. The V gene's germline CDR1 is SNHLY and CDR2 FYNNEI. This CDR3 is built from 13 residues. The CDR3 DNA is TGTGCCAGCAGGTTAACAGGGTACACTGAAGCTTTCTTT. Translated, it gives CASRLTGYTEAFF.

This rearrangement joins TRBV27 to TRBJ2-4, with a possible D match to TRBD1 (5 bases). Germline V CDR1 and CDR2: MNHEY, SMNVEV (reference sequence). This CDR3 region has 17 residues. Between the trimmed V and J ends, which lost 4 bases and 2 bases, there was a span of 18 bases. This chain's CDR3 is CASSSPLLGLSKNIQYF. DNA of the CDR3: TGTGCCAGCAGTTCACCCCTCCTGGGGCTATCCAAAAACATTCAGTACTTC.

This chain connects TRBV7-9 to TRBJ1-2; 8 positions agree with TRBD1. The CDR3 is 13 residues long. The trim removed 5 bases at V and 8 bases at J, leaving 7 bases unmatched. The germline V gene encodes CDR1 SEHNR and CDR2 FQNEAQ (reference sequence). In DNA form, the CDR3 reads TGTGCCAGCAGCCCCGGACAGGGATGGGGCTACACCTTC. It translates to CASSPGQGWGYTF.

The genes are TRBV5-1 and TRBJ2-1; TRBD2 aligns across 8 bases. Germline loops: CDR1 SGHRS, CDR2 YFSETQ. The length of the CDR3 is 15 residues. The J segment lost 5 bases and the V segment lost 4 bases, leaving 8 bases of the junction unmatched. The CDR3 DNA reads as TGCGCCAGCAGCCTAAGACTAGCGCAGGACAATGAGCAGTTCTTC. It yields the protein CASSLRLAQDNEQFF.

This chain connects TRBV2 to TRBJ1-1; D ambiguous. Looked up from germline, CDR1 is SNHLY and CDR2 is FYNNEI. This CDR3 has 14 residues. V gave up 6 bases and J gave up 11 bases, with 22 bases separating them. CDR3 nucleotides: TGTGCCAGCAGGAGAACCCTGCTCGTGGTCCTGGCTTTCTTT. As protein: CASRRTLLVVLAFF.

CDR3 protein: CASSPGQGLYNEQFF. The CDR3 nucleotides are TGCGCCAGCAGCCCGGGACAGGGACTTTACAATGAGCAGTTCTTC. The chain employs TRBV5-1 and TRBJ2-1, with 9 positions matching TRBD1. The CDR3 length is 15 residues. Germline CDR1 SGHRS, CDR2 YFSETQ. V lost 4 bases and J lost 4; bases outside the gene matches: 6.